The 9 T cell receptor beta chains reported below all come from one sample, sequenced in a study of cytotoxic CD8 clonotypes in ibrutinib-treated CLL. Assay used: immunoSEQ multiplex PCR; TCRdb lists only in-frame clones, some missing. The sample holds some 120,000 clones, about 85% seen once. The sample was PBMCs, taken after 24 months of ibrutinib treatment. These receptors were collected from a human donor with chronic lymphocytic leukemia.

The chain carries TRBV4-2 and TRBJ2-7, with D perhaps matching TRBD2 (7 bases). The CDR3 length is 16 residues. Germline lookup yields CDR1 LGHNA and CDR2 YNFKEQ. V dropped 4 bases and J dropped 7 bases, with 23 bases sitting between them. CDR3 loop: CASSPTPGRGRQEQYF. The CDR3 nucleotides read TGTGCCAGCAGCCCGACGCCTGGGCGGGGGCGTCAAGAGCAGTACTTC.

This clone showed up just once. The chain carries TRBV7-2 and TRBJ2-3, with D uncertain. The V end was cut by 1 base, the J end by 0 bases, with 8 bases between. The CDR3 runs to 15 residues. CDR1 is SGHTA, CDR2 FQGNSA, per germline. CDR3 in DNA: TGTGCCAGCAGCTTAGTGGTGGGTAGCACAGATACGCAGTATTTT. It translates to CASSLVVGSTDTQYF.

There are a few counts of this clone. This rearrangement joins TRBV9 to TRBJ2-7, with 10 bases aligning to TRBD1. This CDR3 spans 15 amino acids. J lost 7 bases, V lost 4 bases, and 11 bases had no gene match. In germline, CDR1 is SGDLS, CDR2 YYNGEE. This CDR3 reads CASSPHGQGVGEQYF. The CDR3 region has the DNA TGTGCCAGCAGCCCTCACGGACAGGGGGTGGGAGAGCAGTACTTC.

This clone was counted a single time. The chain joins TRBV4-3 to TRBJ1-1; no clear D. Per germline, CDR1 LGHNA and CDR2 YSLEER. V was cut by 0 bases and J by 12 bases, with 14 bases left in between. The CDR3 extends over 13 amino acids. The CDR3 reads CASSQDGRAETFF. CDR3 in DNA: TGCGCCAGCAGCCAAGATGGGAGGGCGGAAACTTTCTTT.

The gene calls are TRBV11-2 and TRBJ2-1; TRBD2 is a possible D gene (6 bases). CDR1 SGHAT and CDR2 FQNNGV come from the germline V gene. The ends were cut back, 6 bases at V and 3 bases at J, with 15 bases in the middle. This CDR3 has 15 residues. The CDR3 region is CASSSLRGNYNEQFF. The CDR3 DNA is TGTGCCAGCAGTTCCCTCCGGGGGAACTACAATGAGCAGTTCTTC.

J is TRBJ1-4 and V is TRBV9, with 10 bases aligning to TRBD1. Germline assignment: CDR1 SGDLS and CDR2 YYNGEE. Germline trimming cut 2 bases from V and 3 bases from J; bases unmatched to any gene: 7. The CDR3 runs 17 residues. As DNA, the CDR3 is TGTGCCAGCAGCGTCGCCGGGACAGGGGTATCTAATGAAAAACTGTTTTTT. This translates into CASSVAGTGVSNEKLFF.

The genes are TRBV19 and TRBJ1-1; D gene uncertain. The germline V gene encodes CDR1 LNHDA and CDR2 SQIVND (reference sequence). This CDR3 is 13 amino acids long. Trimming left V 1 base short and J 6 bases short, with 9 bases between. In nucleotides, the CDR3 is TGTGCCAGTAGTATAGTATATGAGGCTGAAGCTTTCTTT. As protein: CASSIVYEAEAFF.

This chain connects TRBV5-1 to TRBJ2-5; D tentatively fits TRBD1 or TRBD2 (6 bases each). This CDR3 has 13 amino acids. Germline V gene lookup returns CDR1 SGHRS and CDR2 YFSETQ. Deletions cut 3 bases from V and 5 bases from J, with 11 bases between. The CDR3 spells CASSSGADETQYF. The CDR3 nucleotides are TGCGCCAGCAGCTCGGGGGCAGACGAGACCCAGTACTTC.

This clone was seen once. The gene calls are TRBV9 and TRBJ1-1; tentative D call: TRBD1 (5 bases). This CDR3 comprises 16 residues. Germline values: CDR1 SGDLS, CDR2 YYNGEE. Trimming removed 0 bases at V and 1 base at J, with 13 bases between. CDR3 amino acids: CASSVGRAGRNTEAFF. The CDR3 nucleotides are TGTGCCAGCAGCGTAGGGAGGGCAGGGAGGAACACTGAAGCTTTCTTT. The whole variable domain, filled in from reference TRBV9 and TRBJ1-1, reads DSGVTQTPKHLITATGQRVTLRCSPRSGDLSVYWYQQSLDQGLQFLIQYYNGEERAKGNILERFSAQQFPDLHSELNLSSLELGDSALYFCASSVGRAGRNTEAFFGQGTRLTVV.